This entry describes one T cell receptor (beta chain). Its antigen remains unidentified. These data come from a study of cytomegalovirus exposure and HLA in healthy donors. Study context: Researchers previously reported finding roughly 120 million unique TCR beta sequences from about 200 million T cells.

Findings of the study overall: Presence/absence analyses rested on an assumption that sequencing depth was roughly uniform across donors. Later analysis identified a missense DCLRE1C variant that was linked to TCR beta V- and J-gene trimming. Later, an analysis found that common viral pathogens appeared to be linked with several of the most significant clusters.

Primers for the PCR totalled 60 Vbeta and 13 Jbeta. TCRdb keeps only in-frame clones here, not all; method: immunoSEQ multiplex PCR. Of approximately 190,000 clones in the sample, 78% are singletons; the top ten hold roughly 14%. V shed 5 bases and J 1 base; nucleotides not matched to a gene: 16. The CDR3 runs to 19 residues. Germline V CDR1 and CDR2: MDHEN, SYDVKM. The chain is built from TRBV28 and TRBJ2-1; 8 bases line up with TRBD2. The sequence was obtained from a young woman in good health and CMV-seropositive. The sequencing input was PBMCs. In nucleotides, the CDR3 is TGTGCCAGCAGTCCCCTCGTTCCGGGGGGGAGGGGTTCCTACAATGAGCAGTTCTTC. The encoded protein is CASSPLVPGGRGSYNEQFF.